These 8 T cell receptor beta chains share one sample of origin, sequenced in a study of low-dose radiotherapy and immunotherapy resistance in tumors. TRAV and TRBV primers primed cDNA for both TCRalpha and TCRbeta. Amplification, which lasted 20 to 25 PCR cycles, used a constant-region primer and V-primer adapter to amplify TCRs. Via MiXCR, TCRdb re-called the reads, giving one row per CDR3 protein. The sample includes under 95,000 distinct CDR3 sequences, 15% to 20% of them seen just once. Time point in this sample: after trial treatment. As to treatment: LDRT plus nivolumab, ipilimumab, low-dose cyclophosphamide and aspirin (RACIN trial). Sample: PBMCs, taken after low-dose radiotherapy plus immunotherapy. The receptors derive from a male donor with prostate cancer.

This clonotype was found many times. This rearrangement joins TRBV6-2 or TRBV6-3 to TRBJ2-1; 11 nucleotides agree with TRBD2. Germline values: CDR1 MNHEY, CDR2 SVGEGT. This CDR3 region has 17 residues. V shed 5 bases, J shed 4 bases, and the junction held 10 bases outside the gene matches. As DNA, the CDR3 is TGTGCCAGCAGTACCCGCCGGACTAGCGGGCCGTACAATGAGCAGTTCTTC. As protein: CASSTRRTSGPYNEQFF.

This clonotype was seen many times. The rearrangement uses TRBV28 and TRBJ2-7; no clear D gene. CDR3 length: 13 amino acids. Germline assignment: CDR1 MDHEN and CDR2 SYDVKM. V lost 2 bases to trimming and J lost 2 bases, with 7 bases between them. The DNA for the CDR3 is TGTGCCAGCAGTTTACATGGCCCCTACGAGCAGTACTTC. Translated: CASSLHGPYEQYF. Filled out from reference TRBV28 and TRBJ2-7, the complete variable domain reads DVKVTQSSRYLVKRTGEKVFLECVQDMDHENMFWYRQDPGLGLRLIYFSYDVKMKEKGDIPEGYSVSREKKERFSLILESASTNQTSMYLCASSLHGPYEQYFGPGTRLTVT.

This clonotype was seen only a few times. V gene TRBV5-1 combines with J gene TRBJ2-7; D is possibly TRBD2 (7 bases). The germline V gene encodes CDR1 SGHRS and CDR2 YFSETQ. V was shortened by 6 bases and J by 2 bases, with 12 bases between the two germline ends. This CDR3 has 13 amino acids. CDR3 protein: CASMGGGTYEQYF. DNA for the CDR3: TGCGCCAGCATGGGCGGGGGCACCTACGAGCAGTACTTC. Full variable domain (missing parts from reference TRBV5-1 and TRBJ2-7): KAGVTQTPRYLIKTRGQQVTLSCSPISGHRSVSWYQQTPGQGLQFLFEYFSETQRNKGNFPGRFSGRQFSNSRSEMNVSTLELGDSALYLCASMGGGTYEQYFGPGTRLTVT.

This clonotype was detected ten times or more. The V gene is TRBV5-1, the J gene TRBJ2-2, with D perhaps being TRBD1 or TRBD2 (5 bases each). CDR1 and CDR2 (germline): SGHRS, YFSETQ. The V end was cut by 4 bases, the J end by 0 bases, with 10 bases between. The CDR3 runs to 15 residues. The CDR3 loop is CASSVGPPNTGELFF. DNA for the CDR3: TGCGCCAGCAGCGTGGGACCCCCGAACACCGGGGAGCTGTTTTTT.

This clonotype was seen many times. The gene calls are TRBV7-2 and TRBJ1-4, with 8 bases lining up with TRBD1. The V and J ends lost 5 bases and 4 bases, in that order; junction bases with no gene match: 3. Germline V gene data show CDR1 as SGHTA and CDR2 as FQGNSA. There are 14 residues in the CDR3. CDR3 in DNA: TGTGCCAGCAGCGGGACAGGATTTAATGAAAAACTGTTTTTT. Amino acid sequence: CASSGTGFNEKLFF.

This clonotype has ten or more counts. The rearrangement joins TRBV27 to TRBJ1-2, with TRBD1 identical over 9 bases. Germline V lookup: CDR1 MNHEY, CDR2 SMNVEV (reference sequence). This CDR3 spans 16 amino acids. Trimming at V came to 2 bases and at J to 8 bases, leaving 12 bases not matched to a gene. The CDR3 nucleotides are TGTGCCAGCAGTTTACGTGGTGGGACAGGGAGTGAAGGCTACACCTTC. As protein: CASSLRGGTGSEGYTF.

About this clonotype: A read error likely explains this, since a far larger clone differs by one base. V and J are TRBV28 and TRBJ2-1; 8 bases fit TRBD2. The germline gives CDR1 MDHEN, CDR2 SYDVKM. The CDR3 spans 14 residues. The CDR3 protein is CVTSEDPGGNEQFF. DNA for the CDR3: TGTGTCACCAGCGAAGACCCGGGAGGGAATGAGCAGTTCTTC.

With regard to this clonotype: A read error likely explains this, since a far larger clone differs by one base. The gene calls are TRBV5-4 and TRBJ2-4; 9 positions agree with TRBD1. V trimming: 0 bases; J trimming: 13 bases; junction bases outside the gene matches: 11. The germline V gene has CDR1 SGHNT and CDR2 YYREEE (reference sequence). The CDR3 is 15 residues long. The DNA for the CDR3 is TGTGCCAGCAGCTTGGTGACAGGGGGGCCCCCGGGGCAGTACTTC. Translation: CASSLVTGGPPGQYF. The full variable domain, completed using reference TRBV5-4 and TRBJ2-4, is ETGVTQSPTHLIKTRGQQVTLRCSSQSGHNTVSWYQQALGQGPQFIFQYYREEENGRGNFPPRFSGLQFPNYSSELNVNALELDDSALYLCASSLVTGGPPGQYFGAGTRLSVL.